Shown below are 21 T cell receptor beta chains from a single sample sequenced in a study of T cell responses to AZD1222 COVID-19 vaccine. Measured with immunoSEQ multiplex PCR; TCRdb has only the in-frame clones, and not every one. The sample contains fewer than 130,000 clones, over 85% of which appear only once. The sequences come from peripheral blood, collected on day 0 of AZD1222 vaccination. The origin of the receptors is an adult in good health.

This clone has a single count. The CDR3 DNA reads as TGTGCCAGCAGTTTAACTATACGGGGAATTAACTATGGCTACACCTTC. It yields the protein CASSLTIRGINYGYTF. J is TRBJ1-2 and V is TRBV28; D gene ambiguous. V was clipped by 2 bases and J by 1 base, with 14 bases between them. The CDR3 sequence is 16 residues long. Germline V gene lookup returns CDR1 MDHEN and CDR2 SYDVKM.

This rearrangement joins TRBV4-3 to TRBJ1-6; no clear D. Germline values: CDR1 LGHNA, CDR2 YSLEER. The CDR3 is made up of 15 amino acids. Trimming shortened V by 4 bases and J by 10 bases, and 17 bases separated the two germline ends. In nucleotides, the CDR3 is TGCGCCAGCAGCCGCGGCCCCGGAGAGAGCTCACCCCTCCACTTT. Translation: CASSRGPGESSPLHF.

The gene calls are TRBV7-2 and TRBJ1-2; 7 nucleotides agree with TRBD1. This CDR3 region has 15 residues. J was trimmed by 8 bases and V by 2 bases; bases with no gene match: 11. Germline V lookup: CDR1 SGHTA, CDR2 FQGNSA. CDR3 amino acids: CASSLHFRQGVGYTF. Here the CDR3 DNA reads TGTGCCAGCAGCTTACACTTCCGACAGGGAGTGGGCTACACCTTC. The full variable domain, its missing parts supplied by reference TRBV7-2 and TRBJ1-2, is GAGVSQSPSNKVTEKGKDVELRCDPISGHTALYWYRQSLGQGLEFLIYFQGNSAPDKSGLPSDRFSAERTGGSVSTLTIQRTQQEDSAVYLCASSLHFRQGVGYTFGSGTRLTVV.

The V and J genes are TRBV9 and TRBJ2-2; 12 bases map to TRBD2. Germline CDR1 is SGDLS and CDR2 is YYNGEE. The CDR3 is 17 amino acids. V was pared by 0 bases and J by 7 bases, with 7 bases of the junction left unmatched. As DNA, the CDR3 is TGTGCCAGCAGCGTAGAGCTAGCGGGAGGGATATTCGGGGAGCTGTTTTTT. Translating it yields CASSVELAGGIFGELFF.

This chain connects TRBV7-9 to TRBJ2-2, with TRBD2 matching over 10 bases. Germline CDR1 is SEHNR and CDR2 is FQNEAQ (reference sequence). The V gene end was trimmed by 4 bases and the J gene end by 6 bases; junction bases not matched to a gene: 8. The CDR3 is made up of 16 amino acids. The CDR3 coding sequence is TGTGCCAGCAGCTCCCTAGCGGGAGTGCTTCCCGGGGAGCTGTTTTTT. Translating gives CASSSLAGVLPGELFF.

This chain joins TRBV6-6 and TRBJ1-3; no clear D. The CDR3 contains 15 residues. Germline V gives CDR1 MNHNY, CDR2 SVGAGI (reference sequence). Trimming cost V 2 bases and J 0 bases, with 8 bases left between them. CDR3 amino acids: CASSYPHNSGNTIYF. The CDR3 DNA follows: TGTGCCAGCAGTTACCCCCACAACTCTGGAAACACCATATATTTT.

DNA of the CDR3: TGTGCCAGCGTTTTTGCGGGGGGCGACACCGGGGAGCTGTTTTTT. It encodes CASVFAGGDTGELFF. This sequence joins TRBV6-5 and TRBJ2-2, with 8 bases aligning to TRBD2. The CDR3 contains 15 residues. Germline CDR1 reads MNHEY; CDR2 reads SVGAGI. V lost 8 bases to trimming and J lost 3 bases; unmatched junction nucleotides: 8.

The chain carries TRBV6-6 and TRBJ2-3; D unresolved. This CDR3 is 16 amino acids long. Germline V gene lookup returns CDR1 MNHNY and CDR2 SVGAGI (reference sequence). V dropped 0 bases and J dropped 6 bases, with 16 bases sitting between them. CDR3 sequence (DNA): TGTGCCAGCAGTTACTCGCCGATACTACGTGGGGATACGCAGTATTTT. Its protein is CASSYSPILRGDTQYF.

The chain has TRBV5-1 and TRBJ2-5; perhaps TRBD1 as D (6 bases). The V gene lost 3 bases and the J gene lost 1 base, with 16 bases spanning the gap. CDR1 is SGHRS, CDR2 YFSETQ, per germline. The length of the CDR3 is 16 residues. Here the CDR3 reads CASSSGQRSLQETQYF. DNA of the CDR3: TGCGCCAGCAGCTCCGGACAGCGTAGCCTCCAAGAGACCCAGTACTTC.

The chain uses TRBV6-5 and TRBJ2-2, with D unresolved. Germline lookup yields CDR1 MNHEY and CDR2 SVGAGI. V lost 7 bases to trimming and J lost 0 bases, with 12 bases between them. This CDR3 comprises 15 residues. CDR3 loop: CASTQKTANTGELFF. As DNA, the CDR3 is TGTGCCAGCACACAAAAAACCGCGAACACCGGGGAGCTGTTTTTT.

The V call is TRBV27, the J call TRBJ2-7; no firm D call. The length of the CDR3 is 14 residues. V was clipped by 2 bases and J by 3 bases, with 11 bases between them. Germline-derived CDR1 and CDR2 are MNHEY and SMNVEV (reference sequence). The CDR3 is CASSLPPTSYEQYF. The CDR3 bases are TGTGCCAGCAGTTTACCCCCTACGAGCTACGAGCAGTACTTC.

V and J are TRBV19 and TRBJ1-1; 7 bases agree with TRBD1. Germline CDR1 LNHDA, CDR2 SQIVND (reference sequence). With V trimmed by 10 bases and J by 0 bases, 11 bases remained unmatched. The CDR3 extends over 15 amino acids. CDR3 DNA sequence: TGTGCCACTCTCCCAGGGGGAACGATGAACACTGAAGCTTTCTTT. It specifies CATLPGGTMNTEAFF.

V is TRBV7-9 and J is TRBJ2-5; D not resolved. There are 15 residues in the CDR3. V shed 1 base and J shed 1 base, with 10 bases lying between them. The germline gives CDR1 SEHNR, CDR2 FQNEAQ (reference sequence). In nucleotides, the CDR3 is TGTGCCAGCAGCTTAGTGCTGGTCCTCCAAGAGACCCAGTACTTC. Translation gives CASSLVLVLQETQYF.

This clone was recorded once. This chain links TRBV5-6 with TRBJ1-5, with D unclear. The CDR3 spans 13 residues. In germline, CDR1 is SGHDT, CDR2 YYEEEE. Trimming shortened V by 2 bases and J by 3 bases, and 6 bases separated the two germline ends. CDR3 nucleotide sequence: TGTGCCAGCAGCTTAAGCACCAATCAGCCCCAGCATTTT. It codes for CASSLSTNQPQHF.

This clone has just one count. This sequence joins TRBV19 and TRBJ1-1; 7 bases map to TRBD1. Germline CDR1 is LNHDA and CDR2 is SQIVND (reference sequence). The J segment lost 1 base and the V segment lost 9 bases, leaving 5 bases of the junction unmatched. The CDR3 has 13 residues. This CDR3 reads CASRNRGNTEAFF. The DNA of the CDR3 is TGTGCCAGCCGGAACAGGGGGAACACTGAAGCTTTCTTT. Based on the CDR3 plus reference TRBV19 and TRBJ1-1, the full variable domain is DGGITQSPKYLFRKEGQNVTLSCEQNLNHDAMYWYRQDPGQGLRLIYYSQIVNDFQKGDIAEGYSVSREKKESFPLTVTSAQKNPTAFYLCASRNRGNTEAFFGQGTRLTVV.

V usage is TRBV19 and J usage is TRBJ1-2; D uncertain. The CDR3 runs to 13 residues. Trimming cost V 1 base and J 4 bases, with 7 bases left between them. Germline V gives CDR1 LNHDA, CDR2 SQIVND (reference sequence). The CDR3 protein is CASSIGQFYGYTF. In DNA form, the CDR3 reads TGTGCCAGTAGTATAGGGCAGTTCTATGGCTACACCTTC.

The rearrangement links TRBV4-1 to TRBJ1-1; perhaps TRBD1 as D (5 bases). There are 14 residues in the CDR3. V was cut by 6 bases and J by 1 base, with 12 bases left in between. CDR1 MGHRA and CDR2 YSYEKL come from the germline V gene. As DNA, the CDR3 is TGCGCCAGCAGTCAATATGGGGGGAACACTGAAGCTTTCTTT. Translating it yields CASSQYGGNTEAFF.

This sequence joins TRBV6-1 and TRBJ2-7; weak D call: TRBD2 (5 bases). Germline V gives CDR1 MNHNS, CDR2 SASEGT. With 4 bases removed from V and 5 bases from J, the gap between germline ends came to 15 bases. This CDR3 comprises 14 residues. The CDR3 region has the DNA TGTGCCAGCAGTGCCCCGCTAGCAGGTCACGAGCAGTACTTC. Translated, it gives CASSAPLAGHEQYF.

The chain has TRBV6-5 and TRBJ1-6; 9 positions agree with TRBD1. The germline V gene has CDR1 MNHEY and CDR2 SVGAGI. Trimming removed 8 bases from V and 13 bases from J; junction bases left unmatched: 12. This CDR3 comprises 14 residues. The CDR3 sequence: CASLIGDREAPLHF. The CDR3 DNA reads TGTGCCAGCCTGATAGGGGACAGGGAAGCTCCCCTCCACTTT.

V and J are TRBV6-5 and TRBJ1-2, with 9 bases fitting TRBD1. Germline lookup yields CDR1 MNHEY and CDR2 SVGAGI. This CDR3 spans 14 amino acids. J was trimmed by 2 bases and V by 6 bases; bases with no gene match: 4. The CDR3 bases are TGTGCCAGCAGAAGGGACAGGGCGAACTATGGCTACACCTTC. Residues: CASRRDRANYGYTF.

This sequence joins TRBV19 and TRBJ2-1; 10 nucleotides line up with TRBD1. Trimming took 3 bases from V and 6 from J; bases not matched to a gene: 5. This CDR3 is 15 amino acids long. Germline-derived CDR1 and CDR2 are LNHDA and SQIVND (reference sequence). In nucleotides, the CDR3 is TGTGCCAGTAGTATCTCACGACAGGGGGCCAATGAGCAGTTCTTC. Residues: CASSISRQGANEQFF. Complete variable domain (other parts from reference TRBV19 and TRBJ2-1): DGGITQSPKYLFRKEGQNVTLSCEQNLNHDAMYWYRQDPGQGLRLIYYSQIVNDFQKGDIAEGYSVSREKKESFPLTVTSAQKNPTAFYLCASSISRQGANEQFFGPGTRLTVL.